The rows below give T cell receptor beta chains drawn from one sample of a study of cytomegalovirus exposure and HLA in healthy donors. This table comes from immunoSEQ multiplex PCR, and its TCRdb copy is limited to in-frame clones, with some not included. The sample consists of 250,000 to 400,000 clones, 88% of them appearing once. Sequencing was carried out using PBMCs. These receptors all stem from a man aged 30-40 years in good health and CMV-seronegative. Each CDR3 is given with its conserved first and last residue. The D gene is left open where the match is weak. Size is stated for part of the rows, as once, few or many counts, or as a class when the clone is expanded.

TGTGCCAGCAGCCAAACGACAGGGGGAGCCAAAAACATTCAGTACTTC	CASSQTTGGAKNIQYF	TRBJ2-4	TRBV7-8	TRBD1	.
TGTGCCAGCAGTCCTTTAGGGCCTCAGGGCACTGAAGCTTTCTTT	CASSPLGPQGTEAFF	TRBJ1-1	TRBV5-4	.	.
TGTGCCAGCTCACGACAGCCACCTGGCGATGGCTACACCTTC	CASSRQPPGDGYTF	TRBJ1-2	TRBV18	.	.
TGTGCCAGCAGTTTACAGGGCGAGCAGTACTTC	CASSLQGEQYF	TRBJ2-7	TRBV27	.	few
TGCAGCGTTGAAGGGTCCCTAGCGAGCTCCTACAATGAGCAGTTCTTC	CSVEGSLASSYNEQFF	TRBJ2-1	TRBV29-1	.	.
TGTGCCAGCGGGACTAGCGGACCCCTAGATACGCAGTATTTT	CASGTSGPLDTQYF	TRBJ2-3	TRBV2	TRBD2	.
TGTGCCAGCAGCACCCGAACAGGGCTGCGTGGCTACACCTTC	CASSTRTGLRGYTF	TRBJ1-2	TRBV11-2	.	.
TGTGCCAGCAGCTTGACTAGCGGGGGGCGAACCTACGAGCAGTACTTC	CASSLTSGGRTYEQYF	TRBJ2-7	TRBV7-9	TRBD2	.
TGTGCCAGCAGCAAGCCGGGACAGGGTGGCTATGGCTACACCTTC	CASSKPGQGGYGYTF	TRBJ1-2	TRBV21-1	.	.
TGTGCCAGCTCACTAGGGACAGGAGCTATGAACACTGAAGCTTTCTTT	CASSLGTGAMNTEAFF	TRBJ1-1	TRBV18	TRBD1	.
TGTGCCAGCTCACCAAGTGAACGGGGAGGCACTGAAGCTTTCTTT	CASSPSERGGTEAFF	TRBJ1-1	TRBV18	.	.
TGCGCCAGCAGCCAAGATCAACAGCGGGGGCCCGATTCTATTAGCACAGATACGCAGTATTTT	CASSQDQQRGPDSISTDTQYF	TRBJ2-3	TRBV4-1	TRBD2	.
TGCGCCAGCAGCCAAGGACTCGCTCTTCGGAACACTGAAGCTTTCTTT	CASSQGLALRNTEAFF	TRBJ1-1	TRBV4-3	.	.
TGTGCCAGTAGAATTAGGACAGGGGGCTCTCAGCCCCAGCATTTT	CASRIRTGGSQPQHF	TRBJ1-5	TRBV19	TRBD1	once
TGCGCCAGCAGCTTGGCCGTGTCGAGAGGCTACACCTTC	CASSLAVSRGYTF	TRBJ1-2	TRBV5-1	.	.
TGTGCCAGCAGCTTAGACAGGAACCTCTACACCGGGGGCTACACCTTC	CASSLDRNLYTGGYTF	TRBJ1-2	TRBV5-4	.	.
TGTGCCAGCAGCCAAGAGGCATCCGGGACAGGAAATTCACCCCTCCACTTT	CASSQEASGTGNSPLHF	TRBJ1-6	TRBV4-2	TRBD1	once
TGCGCCAGCAGCTGGCAGGCGGGGGACCACTACGAGCAGTACTTC	CASSWQAGDHYEQYF	TRBJ2-7	TRBV5-1	TRBD2	.
TGTGCCAGCAGCCAAGGCTCCCCTAGCTCCTACGAGCAGTACTTC	CASSQGSPSSYEQYF	TRBJ2-7	TRBV7-2	.	.
TGTGCCAGCAGTTCCGGGACAGGGGGCATTGAGACCCAGTACTTC	CASSSGTGGIETQYF	TRBJ2-5	TRBV27	TRBD1	.
TGTGCCAGTAGGTCACAGGGAGGGAAGGAGGAGCTGTTTTTT	CASRSQGGKEELFF	TRBJ2-2	TRBV19	.	.
TGCGCCAGCAGCCTTTCGACAGGGGCGATCCAAGAGACCCAGTACTTC	CASSLSTGAIQETQYF	TRBJ2-5	TRBV5-1	TRBD1	.
TGTGCCAGCAGACCTCAGGGGTTATTTGGCTACACCTTC	CASRPQGLFGYTF	TRBJ1-2	TRBV7-9	.	.
TGCGCCAGCAGCTTGGAAGGAGGGGGCGATCAGCCCCAGCATTTT	CASSLEGGGDQPQHF	TRBJ1-5	TRBV5-1	TRBD1	.
TGCGCCAGCAGCCAAGAGCCCCAGGTGGCATATGGCTACACCTTC	CASSQEPQVAYGYTF	TRBJ1-2	TRBV4-1	.	.
TGTGCCAGCAGTTTTTCGGGGACAGGGGCCTACGAGCAGTACTTC	CASSFSGTGAYEQYF	TRBJ2-7	TRBV27	TRBD1	.
TGTGCCTGGAGTGACCTTCGACAGGGGGGCGAAAAACTGTTTTTT	CAWSDLRQGGEKLFF	TRBJ1-4	TRBV30	TRBD1	.
TGCGCCAGCAACCCCGGGACTTACACCGGGGAGCTGTTTTTT	CASNPGTYTGELFF	TRBJ2-2	TRBV10-2	.	.
TGTGCCAGCAGCTTAGGGAGCGCGGGCACAGATACGCAGTATTTT	CASSLGSAGTDTQYF	TRBJ2-3	TRBV7-2	.	.
TGTGCCAGCAGCTACCACGCCCTCGACAGTTACACTGAAGCTTTCTTT	CASSYHALDSYTEAFF	TRBJ1-1	TRBV6-5	.	.
TGTGCCAGCAGCCGATCGTGGGGGCCCTACGAGCAGTACTTC	CASSRSWGPYEQYF	TRBJ2-7	TRBV5-5	.	once
TGTGCCAGCAGTACTGACAGGGTCCCCCCTAATTCACCCCTCCACTTT	CASSTDRVPPNSPLHF	TRBJ1-6	TRBV2	TRBD1	.
TGTGCCAGCGTGGGACAGAGAGATAATTCACCCCTCCACTTT	CASVGQRDNSPLHF	TRBJ1-6	TRBV6-1	TRBD1	few
TGTGCCAGCAGCTCGCTCATGAGGGAGACCCAGTACTTC	CASSSLMRETQYF	TRBJ2-5	TRBV5-6	.	.
TGTGCCAGCAGTCGACAGGGCGTACGGAACACTGAAGCTTTCTTT	CASSRQGVRNTEAFF	TRBJ1-1	TRBV6-6	TRBD1	once
TGTGCCAGCAGTCCAGACAGGGACTATGGCTACACCTTC	CASSPDRDYGYTF	TRBJ1-2	TRBV27	TRBD1	few
TGTGCCACCAGCAGATCCCGACAGAATTCTAATGAAAAACTGTTTTTT	CATSRSRQNSNEKLFF	TRBJ1-4	TRBV15	.	.
TGCGCCAGCAGCTTCGGGACTAGCAATGAGCAGTTCTTC	CASSFGTSNEQFF	TRBJ2-1	TRBV5-1	TRBD2	.
TGTGCCAGCAGTCTCGACAGGGGAGATGGCTACACCTTC	CASSLDRGDGYTF	TRBJ1-2	TRBV6-5	TRBD1	.
TGTGCCAGCTCTCAGCCACAGGGGATTAGCTCCTACAATGAGCAGTTCTTC	CASSQPQGISSYNEQFF	TRBJ2-1	TRBV18	TRBD1	.
TGTGCCAGCAGTCGGACTCTAGGCTACGAGCAGTACTTC	CASSRTLGYEQYF	TRBJ2-7	TRBV27	.	few
TGCGCCAGCAGCCAACAACCGGGACAGAACTACGAGCAGTACTTC	CASSQQPGQNYEQYF	TRBJ2-7	TRBV4-1	TRBD1	.
TGTGCCAGCAGCTTGGCCTGGGGAGGGACCACTGAAGCTTTCTTT	CASSLAWGGTTEAFF	TRBJ1-1	TRBV5-4	.	.
TGTGCCAGCAGTGGGCGTGGGACTCCAGAGACCCAGTACTTC	CASSGRGTPETQYF	TRBJ2-5	TRBV6-1	.	.
TGTGCCAGTAGGACGGGACTGGGAAACACCATATATTTT	CASRTGLGNTIYF	TRBJ1-3	TRBV19	.	.
TGTGCCAGCAGTTTAGCGACAGGGGGCAAAGCTTTCTTT	CASSLATGGKAFF	TRBJ1-1	TRBV28	TRBD1	.
TGTGCCAGCAGCTTAGTTGCGGGGGAAAACTCTGGGGCCAACGTCCTGACTTTC	CASSLVAGENSGANVLTF	TRBJ2-6	TRBV7-9	TRBD2	.
TGTGCCAGCAGTGGAGTGGGGACAGCGAACACCGGGGAGCTGTTTTTT	CASSGVGTANTGELFF	TRBJ2-2	TRBV27	TRBD1	once
TGTGCCAGCAGTTCGGACCCAGGGTTCTACGAGCAGTACTTC	CASSSDPGFYEQYF	TRBJ2-7	TRBV6-6	.	.
TGTGCCTGGGGGAGACAGGGAATTATGAACACTGAAGCTTTCTTT	CAWGRQGIMNTEAFF	TRBJ1-1	TRBV30	TRBD1	.
TGTGCCAGCGGACAGGGGGGTAATTCACCCCTCCACTTT	CASGQGGNSPLHF	TRBJ1-6	TRBV6-1	TRBD1	.
TGTGCTAGTGGTTTGGAACGGGGTCCTAATGAAAAACTGTTTTTT	CASGLERGPNEKLFF	TRBJ1-4	TRBV12-5	.	.